The source of this T cell receptor (beta chain) is a study of siplizumab effects on memory and regulatory T cells. A word on this clone: Its matching antigen is unknown.

Assay: immunoSEQ multiplex PCR; the TCRdb copy retains only in-frame clones and omits some. The sample records around 100,000 clones, about 91% being singletons. Overall study findings and caveats: Under siplizumab, an average roughly 69% of mappable alloreactive CD4+ clones were Treg-derived, compared with roughly 27% in controls. Suppressive capability of dividing Tregs from siplizumab cultures went unverified. The authors mapped only a minor fraction of alloreactive clones to unstimulated subsets. Among sequences traceable to unstimulated CD4+ memory cells, alloreactive ones were significantly reduced by siplizumab.

The source material was CD4+ T cells sorted from blood. This clonotype originated in a human donor in good health.

CDR3 in amino acids: CASSLGDTQYF. CDR3 nucleotides: TGCGCCAGCAGCCTCGGGGATACGCAGTATTTT. This chain joins TRBV10-1 and TRBJ2-3; no reliable D call. Trimming removed 6 bases at V and 6 bases at J, with 7 bases between. Looked up from germline, CDR1 is WNHNN and CDR2 is SYGVQD (reference sequence). This CDR3 is 11 amino acids long.